The next 22 T cell receptor beta chains were all read from a single sample in a study of identical twins. TCRdb re-called the 5' RACE reads through MiXCR, storing one row per CDR3 protein. The repertoire holds a few hundred thousand distinct CDR3 sequences, with approximately 24% as singletons. The sample was also reused in another study, on T cells expressing NK-cell markers.

The sample comprised CD4+ T cells sorted from blood. The source is a woman aged 18-29 years in good health.

J is TRBJ2-7 and V is TRBV11-2; 13 bases align to TRBD2. This CDR3 comprises 20 residues. The V segment lost 1 base and the J segment 3 bases; nucleotides outside the gene matches: 15. From germline, CDR1 is SGHAT and CDR2 FQNNGV. The DNA of the CDR3 is TGTGCCAGCAGCTTAGGGTCGGTAGGCAGACTAGCGGGAGGCCGCTACGAGCAGTACTTC. Residues: CASSLGSVGRLAGGRYEQYF.

This clonotype was observed a handful of times. The CDR3 sequence: CSGRDRGQTQYF. The CDR3 region has the DNA TGCAGCGGCCGGGACAGGGGCCAGACCCAGTACTTC. This chain joins TRBV29-1 and TRBJ2-5; 10 nucleotides line up with TRBD1. With V trimmed by 7 bases and J by 6 bases, 5 bases remained unmatched. CDR1 is SQVTM, CDR2 ANQGSEA, per germline. There are 12 residues in the CDR3.

This clonotype turned up a few times. This chain links TRBV29-1 with TRBJ2-1, with 11 bases fitting TRBD1. The trim removed 3 bases at V and 8 bases at J, leaving 6 bases unmatched. The CDR3 has 14 residues. Germline lookup yields CDR1 SQVTM and CDR2 ANQGSEA. The CDR3 DNA follows: TGCAGCGTTGACTGGACAGGGGGCTGGGATGAGCAGTTCTTC. Encoded protein: CSVDWTGGWDEQFF.

This clonotype was counted a few times. V usage is TRBV6-2 or TRBV6-3 and J usage is TRBJ1-6; D might be TRBD1 (5 bases). In germline, CDR1 is MNHEY, CDR2 SVGEGT. CDR3 size: 14 residues. V was shortened by 2 bases and J by 14 bases, with 16 bases between the two germline ends. CDR3 in amino acids: CASSYRGTPVALHF. DNA of the CDR3: TGTGCCAGCAGTTACCGAGGGACGCCGGTAGCCCTCCACTTT.

V usage is TRBV5-1 and J usage is TRBJ2-7; D is undetermined. In germline, CDR1 is SGHRS, CDR2 YFSETQ. The V end lost 3 bases, the J end lost 3 bases, and 13 bases lay between the germline ends. The length of the CDR3 is 14 residues. CDR3 sequence (DNA): TGCGCCAGCAGCTCAGAAGGGCGAGGCTACGAGCAGTACTTC. Translated: CASSSEGRGYEQYF.

The chain has TRBV7-9 and TRBJ2-1; D is possibly TRBD2 (6 bases). V lost 2 bases and J lost 8, with 10 bases in between. Germline V lookup: CDR1 SEHNR, CDR2 FQNEAQ (reference sequence). This CDR3 has 13 residues. CDR3 sequence: CASSLLSGDEQFF. Here the CDR3 DNA reads TGTGCCAGCAGCTTACTTAGCGGCGATGAGCAGTTCTTC.

The CDR3, as DNA: TGTGCCAGCAGCTTCGGAGTCAGCACAGATACGCAGTATTTT. It codes for CASSFGVSTDTQYF. The chain joins TRBV5-5 to TRBJ2-3; D not resolved. V gave up 2 bases and J gave up 0 bases, with 7 bases separating them. CDR3 length equals 14 residues. CDR1 is SGHKS and CDR2 is YYEKEE in the germline V gene (reference sequence).

This clonotype was picked up a small number of times. V and J are TRBV27 and TRBJ2-3; D remains unclear. V was pared by 3 bases and J by 3 bases, with 13 bases between. Germline-derived CDR1 and CDR2 are MNHEY and SMNVEV (reference sequence). The CDR3 is made up of 15 amino acids. The CDR3 DNA reads as TGTGCCAGCAGTTTCGGTGAGGACGGAACAGATACGCAGTATTTT. Protein: CASSFGEDGTDTQYF.

The chain uses TRBV5-6 and TRBJ2-1, with 9 nucleotides matching TRBD2. The V segment lost 6 bases and the J segment 0 bases; nucleotides outside the gene matches: 4. This CDR3 has 15 amino acids. CDR1 and CDR2 (germline): SGHDT, YYEEEE. CDR3 nucleotide sequence: TGTGCCAGCACCTCTAGCGGGGTCTCCTACAATGAGCAGTTCTTC. It specifies CASTSSGVSYNEQFF.

J is TRBJ1-2 and V is TRBV3-1; D is unresolved. The CDR3 extends over 13 amino acids. CDR1 is LGHDT, CDR2 YNNKEL, per germline (reference sequence). The V gene lost 1 base and the J gene lost 2 bases, with 5 bases spanning the gap. The CDR3 nucleotides are TGTGCCAGCAGCCAAGCTGTGAACTATGGCTACACCTTC. Translation: CASSQAVNYGYTF.

The J gene is TRBJ1-2, the V gene TRBV5-5, with 8 bases aligning to TRBD1. CDR1 and CDR2 from the germline V gene are SGHKS and YYEKEE (reference sequence). There are 15 residues in the CDR3. V gave up 4 bases and J gave up 8 bases; unmatched junction bases: 13. The CDR3: CASSPWDRINLGYTF. DNA for the CDR3: TGTGCCAGCAGCCCGTGGGACAGGATTAATTTAGGCTACACCTTC.

This clonotype was picked up a small number of times. The rearrangement links TRBV20-1 to TRBJ2-5; 9 bases line up with TRBD2. Trimming cost V 5 bases and J 4 bases; bases outside gene matches: 11. Germline loops: CDR1 DFQATT, CDR2 SNEGSKA (reference sequence). This CDR3 spans 15 amino acids. In nucleotides, the CDR3 is TGCAGTGCTTACCTTAGCGGGAGACGGGGAGAGACCCAGTACTTC. Amino acids: CSAYLSGRRGETQYF.

This clonotype has only a few counts. The rearrangement uses TRBV5-1 and TRBJ2-3; TRBD2 agrees at 7 bases. The CDR3 is made up of 16 amino acids. V was pared by 0 bases and J by 3 bases, with 7 bases of the junction left unmatched. Per the germline V gene, CDR1 is SGHRS and CDR2 is YFSETQ. CDR3 in amino acids: CASSLVTGLFTDTQYF. CDR3 DNA: TGCGCCAGCAGCTTGGTTACGGGACTATTTACAGATACGCAGTATTTT.

This chain joins TRBV7-6 and TRBJ1-1; TRBD1 is a possible D gene (5 bases). The CDR3 contains 13 residues. Germline V gene sequence: CDR1 SGHVS, CDR2 FNYEAQ. V lost 5 bases to trimming and J lost 6 bases, with 13 bases between them. The CDR3 sequence: CASSTVAGPEAFF. CDR3 sequence (DNA): TGTGCCAGCAGCACAGTGGCAGGGCCTGAAGCTTTCTTT.

The chain recombines TRBV5-5 with TRBJ2-3; 7 nucleotides line up with TRBD2. V shed 4 bases, J shed 8 bases, and the junction held 13 bases outside the gene matches. The CDR3 is 15 amino acids. Germline V gene data show CDR1 as SGHKS and CDR2 as YYEKEE (reference sequence). The CDR3, as DNA: TGTGCCAGCAGCAACGCCACCCCTAGCGGCTCTACGCAGTATTTT. This encodes CASSNATPSGSTQYF.

The sample holds a few counts of this clonotype. This chain joins TRBV20-1 and TRBJ2-7; 8 positions agree with TRBD1. The CDR3 runs to 13 residues. Germline V gives CDR1 DFQATT, CDR2 SNEGSKA (reference sequence). The trim removed 6 bases at V and 1 base at J, leaving 5 bases unmatched. The DNA of the CDR3 is TGCAGTGCCGTGACAGGGGATTCCTACGAGCAGTACTTC. This encodes CSAVTGDSYEQYF.

In this sample, this clonotype turned up a few times. This chain uses TRBV11-1 with TRBJ2-6; the match to TRBD1 covers 7 bases. CDR1 and CDR2 from the germline V gene are SGHAT and FQDESV (reference sequence). J lost 4 bases, V lost 3 bases, and 15 bases had no gene match. This CDR3 has 19 residues. The CDR3 region has the DNA TGTGCCAGCAGCTTGGGATACAGGGGCGCTTACTTGGGGGCCAACGTCCTGACTTTC. As protein: CASSLGYRGAYLGANVLTF.

The rearrangement uses TRBV29-1 and TRBJ2-5, with D unclear. The CDR3 totals 15 residues. From germline, CDR1 is SQVTM and CDR2 ANQGSEA. Deletions cut 4 bases from V and 2 bases from J, with 17 bases between. The DNA for the CDR3 is TGCAGCGTTGTTGCCCCGAGACGGTCACAAGAGACCCAGTACTTC. Amino acids: CSVVAPRRSQETQYF.

The rearrangement links TRBV20-1 to TRBJ2-7; D remains ambiguous. The germline CDR1 and CDR2 sequences are DFQATT and SNEGSKA (reference sequence). V lost 2 bases and J lost 3, with 5 bases in between. The CDR3 is made up of 11 amino acids. The CDR3 loop reads CSARYVYEQYF. Here the CDR3 DNA reads TGCAGTGCTAGATATGTCTACGAGCAGTACTTC.

The chain uses TRBV5-1 and TRBJ1-1, with a tentative D call TRBD1 (5 bases). Trimming cost V 4 bases and J 6 bases, with 25 bases left between them. Per the germline V gene, CDR1 is SGHRS and CDR2 is YFSETQ. This CDR3 is built from 17 residues. DNA for the CDR3: TGCGCCAGCAGCCTTGGGGCGTCCCGTAATAGGTACGCTGAAGCTTTCTTT. Protein sequence: CASSLGASRNRYAEAFF. Supplemented by reference TRBV5-1 and TRBJ1-1, the full variable domain reads KAGVTQTPRYLIKTRGQQVTLSCSPISGHRSVSWYQQTPGQGLQFLFEYFSETQRNKGNFPGRFSGRQFSNSRSEMNVSTLELGDSALYLCASSLGASRNRYAEAFFGQGTRLTVV.

This rearrangement joins TRBV29-1 to TRBJ2-6; TRBD1 might be the D (5 bases). This CDR3 has 16 residues. V was cut by 1 base and J by 2 bases, with 12 bases left in between. Germline CDR1 SQVTM, CDR2 ANQGSEA. The CDR3 is CSVEARAGTGANVLTF. The DNA of the CDR3 is TGCAGCGTTGAAGCAAGGGCAGGGACTGGGGCCAACGTCCTGACTTTC.

This clonotype came up a few times. The gene calls are TRBV29-1 and TRBJ2-5; the match to TRBD2 covers 9 bases. V shed 2 bases and J 4 bases; nucleotides not matched to a gene: 8. This CDR3 is 15 amino acids long. CDR1 and CDR2 from the germline V gene are SQVTM and ANQGSEA. Here the CDR3 DNA reads TGCAGCGTTGAAATTTTGCCAGCGGGAGGAGAGACCCAGTACTTC. Encoded protein: CSVEILPAGGETQYF.